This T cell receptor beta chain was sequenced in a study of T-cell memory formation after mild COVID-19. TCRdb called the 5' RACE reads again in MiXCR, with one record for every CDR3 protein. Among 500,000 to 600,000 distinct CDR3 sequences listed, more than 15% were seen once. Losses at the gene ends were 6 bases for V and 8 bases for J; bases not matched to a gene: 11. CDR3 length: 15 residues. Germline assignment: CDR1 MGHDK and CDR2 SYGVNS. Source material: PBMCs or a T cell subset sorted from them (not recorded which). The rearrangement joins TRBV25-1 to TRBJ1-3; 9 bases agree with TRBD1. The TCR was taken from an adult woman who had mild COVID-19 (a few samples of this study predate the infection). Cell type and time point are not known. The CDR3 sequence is CASSPGQGVRYTIYF. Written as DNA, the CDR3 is TGTGCCAGCAGCCCGGGACAGGGCGTTAGGTACACCATATATTTT.